A single sample is the source of the 16 T cell receptor beta chains below, sequenced in a study of human T cells and chemical hapten exposure. Unfractionated whole blood yielded the extracted total RNA. Each CDR3 protein gets one entry after TCRdb re-called the 5' RACE reads with MiXCR. Counted here are 81,000 or so distinct CDR3 sequences, roughly 8% occurring once; the ten biggest clones make up approximately 2.5%. All receptors derive from a male donor in good health.

This clonotype turned up a few times. This sequence joins TRBV6-5 and TRBJ2-7; 7 bases align to TRBD1. Germline V gives CDR1 MNHEY, CDR2 SVGAGI. Losses at the gene ends were 7 bases for V and 2 bases for J; bases not matched to a gene: 5. There are 13 residues in the CDR3. The CDR3: CASTSGTAYEQYF. CDR3 in DNA: TGTGCCAGCACCTCCGGGACAGCCTACGAGCAGTACTTC.

This clonotype was seen only a few times. The chain is built from TRBV18 and TRBJ1-6; the match to TRBD1 covers 7 bases. Per germline, CDR1 KGHSH and CDR2 LQKENI. This CDR3 has 15 residues. Germline trimming cut 0 bases from V and 8 bases from J; bases unmatched to any gene: 4. The CDR3 sequence is CASSPPQGGDSPLHF. Here the CDR3 DNA reads TGTGCCAGCTCACCACCGCAGGGGGGGGATTCACCCCTCCACTTT.

The rearrangement uses TRBV12-5 and TRBJ1-1, with 8 bases matching TRBD1. Per germline, CDR1 LGHNT and CDR2 FRNRAP. The length of the CDR3 is 17 residues. Trimming took 6 bases from V and 4 from J; bases not matched to a gene: 16. CDR3 region: CASGDVRTGLGSTEAFF. The CDR3 bases are TGTGCTAGTGGGGACGTGAGGACAGGGTTGGGGAGCACTGAAGCTTTCTTT.

This clonotype has a handful of counts. The genes are TRBV7-9 and TRBJ1-2; 8 positions agree with TRBD1. Germline CDR1 is SEHNR and CDR2 is FQNEAQ (reference sequence). The CDR3 totals 13 residues. J lost 5 bases, V lost 1 base, and 0 bases had no gene match. CDR3: CASSLGQGYGYTF. The CDR3 DNA reads TGTGCCAGCAGCTTAGGACAGGGGTATGGCTACACCTTC.

This clonotype has at least ten counts. The genes are TRBV6-6 and TRBJ2-7; TRBD1 might be the D (6 bases). Trimming stripped 4 bases from V and 6 bases from J, with 10 bases between. The CDR3 length is 12 residues. Per the germline V gene, CDR1 is MNHNY and CDR2 is SVGAGI (reference sequence). The CDR3 sequence: CASSSTGIEQYF. CDR3 nucleotides: TGTGCCAGCAGTTCCACAGGGATCGAGCAGTACTTC.

The chain carries TRBV9 and TRBJ2-6; D is tentatively TRBD1 or TRBD2 (5 bases each). Germline CDR1 and CDR2: SGDLS and YYNGEE. This CDR3 comprises 18 residues. V was clipped by 1 base and J by 0 bases, with 14 bases between them. CDR3 amino acids: CASSVWGVGASGANVLTF. CDR3 coding DNA: TGTGCCAGCAGCGTATGGGGCGTGGGAGCCTCTGGGGCCAACGTCCTGACTTTC.

V and J are TRBV6-1 and TRBJ2-7; D gene ambiguous. This CDR3 has 13 amino acids. Germline CDR1 is MNHNS and CDR2 is SASEGT. The germline V and J ends were trimmed by 5 bases and 0 bases, with 8 bases remaining between them. The CDR3 coding sequence is TGTGCCAGCAGTCTCGGCAGCTCCTACGAGCAGTACTTC. It is translated as CASSLGSSYEQYF.

This clonotype was counted a few times. This chain joins TRBV5-1 and TRBJ1-5; 8 nucleotides match TRBD1. This CDR3 has 14 amino acids. Per the germline V gene, CDR1 is SGHRS and CDR2 is YFSETQ. V lost 4 bases to trimming and J lost 6 bases; unmatched junction nucleotides: 6. Written as DNA, the CDR3 is TGCGCCAGCAGCGTGTCAACAGGGGGTCAGCCCCAGCATTTT. This encodes CASSVSTGGQPQHF.

This clonotype was detected ten times or more. The chain recombines TRBV25-1 with TRBJ2-3, with a possible D match to TRBD1 (5 bases). The germline gives CDR1 MGHDK, CDR2 SYGVNS. The V end lost 1 base, the J end lost 4 bases, and 6 bases lay between the germline ends. CDR3 length equals 13 residues. The CDR3 loop is CASSESRADTQYF. The CDR3 DNA follows: TGTGCCAGCAGTGAATCCAGGGCAGATACGCAGTATTTT.

This clonotype has at least ten counts. The chain combines TRBV20-1 with TRBJ2-7, with 10 bases fitting TRBD1. Germline V gives CDR1 DFQATT, CDR2 SNEGSKA (reference sequence). This CDR3 has 15 residues. After removal of 4 bases from V and 9 bases from J, the junction contained 15 bases not matched to a gene. CDR3 DNA: TGCAGTGCTAACCTTGACAGGGGGCGCTTTAACGGGCAGTACTTC. It encodes CSANLDRGRFNGQYF.

This clonotype turned up a few times. The chain is built from TRBV7-9 and TRBJ2-3; 11 bases match TRBD2. From germline, CDR1 is SEHNR and CDR2 FQNEAQ (reference sequence). CDR3 length: 20 amino acids. V trimming: 3 bases; J trimming: 1 base; junction bases outside the gene matches: 15. CDR3 sequence (DNA): TGTGCCAGCAGCTTTAGACTAGCGGGATTCCGAAAAGAACGCACAGATACGCAGTATTTT. Amino acids: CASSFRLAGFRKERTDTQYF.

This clonotype has a count of ten or more. The chain combines TRBV6-5 with TRBJ2-5; the D gene is possibly TRBD1 (6 bases). The germline V gene encodes CDR1 MNHEY and CDR2 SVGAGI. The CDR3 has 16 residues. Trimming took off 6 bases at V and 1 base at J, with 18 bases between the two ends. CDR3 in DNA: TGTGCCAGCAGCAAGTCGGGACAAGCGATCCAAGAGACCCAGTACTTC. Translation: CASSKSGQAIQETQYF.

This clonotype was counted ten times or more. The chain joins TRBV11-2 to TRBJ1-1; D might be TRBD1 (6 bases). The germline V gene encodes CDR1 SGHAT and CDR2 FQNNGV. The V end lost 1 base, the J end lost 0 bases, and 9 bases lay between the germline ends. The CDR3 loop spans 15 amino acids. CDR3: CASSLGRGVNTEAFF. DNA for the CDR3: TGTGCCAGCAGCTTAGGGAGGGGGGTGAACACTGAAGCTTTCTTT.

The gene calls are TRBV5-4 and TRBJ2-1; perhaps TRBD1 as D (6 bases). This CDR3 has 15 amino acids. Trimming took off 4 bases at V and 8 bases at J, with 19 bases between the two ends. Germline loops: CDR1 SGHNT, CDR2 YYREEE (reference sequence). The CDR3 spells CASSHKGEGVDEQFF. In DNA, the CDR3 is TGTGCCAGCAGCCACAAGGGGGAAGGTGTAGATGAGCAGTTCTTC.

Only one count was recorded for this clonotype. V and J are TRBV3-1 and TRBJ1-1; the D gene is possibly TRBD1 (5 bases). V lost 4 bases and J lost 3, with 15 bases in between. The CDR3 is 15 amino acids. Germline values: CDR1 LGHDT, CDR2 YNNKEL (reference sequence). CDR3 in amino acids: CASSPLAGSDTEAFF. The DNA for the CDR3 is TGTGCCAGCAGCCCTCTGGCAGGGAGTGACACTGAAGCTTTCTTT.

This clonotype has at least ten counts. The V and J genes are TRBV12-3 or TRBV12-4 and TRBJ1-1; TRBD1 aligns across 7 bases. This CDR3 is 14 amino acids long. The V gene end was trimmed by 6 bases and the J gene end by 3 bases; junction bases not matched to a gene: 7. Here the CDR3 DNA reads TGTGCCAGCAGCTTTCCCGACAGGGACACTGAAGCTTTCTTT. Amino acids: CASSFPDRDTEAFF.